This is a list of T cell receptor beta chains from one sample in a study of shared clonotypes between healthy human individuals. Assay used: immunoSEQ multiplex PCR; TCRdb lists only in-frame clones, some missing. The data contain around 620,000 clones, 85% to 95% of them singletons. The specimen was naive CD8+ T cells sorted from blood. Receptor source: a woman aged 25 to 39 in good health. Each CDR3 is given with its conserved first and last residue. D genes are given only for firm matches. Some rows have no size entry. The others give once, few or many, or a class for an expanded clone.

cdr3_nt: TGCGCCAGCAGTGATGAGGGGCCTGGGGCCAACGTCCTGACTTTC; cdr3_aa: CASSDEGPGANVLTF; j_call: TRBJ2-6; v_call: TRBV10-1; d_call: -; clone_size: -
cdr3_nt: TGTGCCAGTAGTTCCCGGACCGAACCCCCCCCTCAGCCCCAGCATTTT; cdr3_aa: CASSSRTEPPPQPQHF; j_call: TRBJ1-5; v_call: TRBV19; d_call: -; clone_size: -
cdr3_nt: TGTGCCAGTCCACCAAATCCCGAGGATTACTACGAGCAGTACTTC; cdr3_aa: CASPPNPEDYYEQYF; j_call: TRBJ2-7; v_call: TRBV6-1; d_call: -; clone_size: -
cdr3_nt: TGTGCCAGCAGCGCAGGGACAGGGATAAGCTTAAACACTGAAGCTTTCTTT; cdr3_aa: CASSAGTGISLNTEAFF; j_call: TRBJ1-1; v_call: TRBV9; d_call: TRBD1; clone_size: -
cdr3_nt: TGCGCCAGCAGCCACCCAGGGGGTCACACCGGGGAGCTGTTTTTT; cdr3_aa: CASSHPGGHTGELFF; j_call: TRBJ2-2; v_call: TRBV4-1; d_call: TRBD1; clone_size: -
cdr3_nt: TGTGCCAGCAGCTTGTATAGCGGGATAGGAAACGGCGAGCAGTACTTC; cdr3_aa: CASSLYSGIGNGEQYF; j_call: TRBJ2-7; v_call: TRBV5-4; d_call: TRBD2; clone_size: -
cdr3_nt: TGTGCCAGCAGTCCTCTGACTAGCGGGAGTAGGGAGCTGTTTTTT; cdr3_aa: CASSPLTSGSRELFF; j_call: TRBJ2-2; v_call: TRBV27; d_call: TRBD2; clone_size: -
cdr3_nt: TGTGCCAGCAGCTCAGGGACAACCAACTACGAGCAGTACTTC; cdr3_aa: CASSSGTTNYEQYF; j_call: TRBJ2-7; v_call: TRBV13; d_call: -; clone_size: -
cdr3_nt: TGTGCCAGCAGCTCGATGAGCGGGAGTACCGGGGAGCTGTTTTTT; cdr3_aa: CASSSMSGSTGELFF; j_call: TRBJ2-2; v_call: TRBV7-6; d_call: TRBD2; clone_size: -
cdr3_nt: TGTGCCAGCAGATCAAGCCGGGACAGCCTCTATAATTCACCCCTCCACTTT; cdr3_aa: CASRSSRDSLYNSPLHF; j_call: TRBJ1-6; v_call: TRBV28; d_call: TRBD1; clone_size: once
cdr3_nt: TGCGCCAGCAGTGAGAGTGGGGGCCCTAGCTACGAGCAGTACTTC; cdr3_aa: CASSESGGPSYEQYF; j_call: TRBJ2-7; v_call: TRBV10-2; d_call: -; clone_size: -
cdr3_nt: TGTGCCAGCAGAGAAACAGGGGGAAGCAATCAGCCCCAGCATTTT; cdr3_aa: CASRETGGSNQPQHF; j_call: TRBJ1-5; v_call: TRBV28; d_call: TRBD1; clone_size: -
cdr3_nt: TGTGCCTGGAGTCCCGACGGGGGCTCGGAACCCCAGCATTTT; cdr3_aa: CAWSPDGGSEPQHF; j_call: TRBJ1-5; v_call: TRBV30; d_call: -; clone_size: -